These 14 T cell receptor beta chains were sequenced from one sample in a study of tumor-infiltrating lymphocytes in localized non-small cell lung cancer. The method was immunoSEQ multiplex PCR; TCRdb's version includes in-frame clones alone and lacks a portion of them. Here the sample spans under 3,000 clones, less than 70% being singletons. The sequencing input was uninvolved lung tissue not adjacent to the tumor. The receptors stem from a human donor with non-small cell lung cancer.

This clone came up a few times. The chain carries TRBV30 and TRBJ2-7; 8 bases match TRBD2. The junction had 9 bases not matched to a gene; V was cut back by 3 bases and J by 2 bases. Germline-derived CDR1 and CDR2 are GTSNPN and SVGIG (reference sequence). CDR3 length equals 15 residues. The CDR3 bases are TGTGCCTGGAGCGCCCTTAGCGGGGTGGCCTACGAGCAGTACTTC. Protein: CAWSALSGVAYEQYF. Combining the CDR3 with reference TRBV30 and TRBJ2-7 gives the whole variable domain SQTIHQWPATLVQPVGSPLSLECTVEGTSNPNLYWYRQAAGRGLQLLFYSVGIGQISSEVPQNLSASRPQDRQFILSSKKLLLSDSGFYLCAWSALSGVAYEQYFGPGTRLTVT.

The chain recombines TRBV9 with TRBJ2-7, with TRBD1 matching over 7 bases. V dropped 1 base and J dropped 2; count of bases not matched to a gene: 3. This CDR3 comprises 14 residues. Germline V gene data show CDR1 as SGDLS and CDR2 as YYNGEE. CDR3 residues: CASSVQGVAYEQYF. CDR3 bases: TGTGCCAGCAGCGTACAGGGGGTGGCCTACGAGCAGTACTTC.

This clone was recorded a few times. The chain employs TRBV6-5 and TRBJ2-5; D unresolved. This CDR3 has 11 residues. V was clipped by 10 bases and J by 5 bases, with 11 bases between them. The germline V gene encodes CDR1 MNHEY and CDR2 SVGAGI. In nucleotides, the CDR3 is TGTGCCACTAAGGATTACGAGACCCAGTACTTC. Protein sequence: CATKDYETQYF.

This clone showed up just a few times. The chain carries TRBV27 and TRBJ1-1, with unresolved D. Per germline, CDR1 MNHEY and CDR2 SMNVEV (reference sequence). This CDR3 is built from 15 residues. Trimming left V 2 bases short and J 1 base short, with 11 bases between. CDR3 residues: CASSLAGSRNTEAFF. The DNA for the CDR3 is TGTGCCAGCAGTTTAGCCGGGAGCAGGAACACTGAAGCTTTCTTT.

In its sample, this clone was seen a few times. The V call is TRBV27, the J call TRBJ2-7, with 8 bases aligning to TRBD1. The CDR3 is 17 residues long. With V trimmed by 6 bases and J by 2 bases, 15 bases remained unmatched. CDR1 is MNHEY and CDR2 is SMNVEV in the germline V gene (reference sequence). The CDR3 nucleotides read TGTGCCAGCAGCAGATATCCACCCGACAGGGGACCCTACGAGCAGTACTTC. Its protein is CASSRYPPDRGPYEQYF.

The chain couples TRBV11-2 to TRBJ2-3, with 8 nucleotides matching TRBD2. Germline V gene data show CDR1 as SGHAT and CDR2 as FQNNGV. The CDR3 totals 15 residues. V lost 5 bases, J lost 2 bases, and 6 bases stayed unmatched. CDR3: CASSPRLANTDTQYF. The CDR3 DNA follows: TGTGCCAGCAGCCCCAGACTAGCGAACACAGATACGCAGTATTTT. The variable domain in full, with the rest retrieved from reference TRBV11-2 and TRBJ2-3, is EAGVAQSPRYKIIEKRQSVAFWCNPISGHATLYWYQQILGQGPKLLIQFQNNGVVDDSQLPKDRFSAERLKGVDSTLKIQPAKLEDSAVYLCASSPRLANTDTQYFGPGTRLTVL.

The genes are TRBV28 and TRBJ2-3; possibly TRBD2 for D (5 bases). Trimming stripped 5 bases from V and 1 base from J, with 13 bases between. This CDR3 contains 15 residues. Germline CDR1 is MDHEN and CDR2 is SYDVKM. CDR3 protein: CASSSGGGGTDTQYF. CDR3 DNA: TGTGCCAGCAGTAGCGGAGGTGGGGGCACAGATACGCAGTATTTT.

By frequency in the sample, this clone is large. In nucleotides, the CDR3 is TGTGCCAGCAGTGCATCCGTTGGGACTAGCGGGAGATACGAGCAGTACTTC. Its translation: CASSASVGTSGRYEQYF. The chain uses TRBV6-1 and TRBJ2-7; TRBD2 matches 14 bases. Looked up from germline, CDR1 is MNHNS and CDR2 is SASEGT. V was pared by 4 bases and J by 4 bases, with 9 bases of the junction left unmatched. The CDR3 loop spans 17 amino acids.

This clone was detected once. The chain links TRBV20-1 to TRBJ1-2; no firm D call. The CDR3 spans 11 residues. The germline CDR1 and CDR2 sequences are DFQATT and SNEGSKA (reference sequence). With 3 bases removed from V and 3 bases from J, the gap between germline ends came to 5 bases. CDR3 DNA sequence: TGCAGTGCTAGTTTAGACTATGGCTACACCTTC. Protein product: CSASLDYGYTF.

V gene TRBV7-6 combines with J gene TRBJ1-1, with unresolved D. The CDR3 consists of 15 residues. CDR1 SGHVS and CDR2 FNYEAQ come from the germline V gene. V dropped 2 bases and J dropped 0 bases, with 10 bases sitting between them. CDR3 loop: CASSLSPLMNTEAFF. DNA for the CDR3: TGTGCCAGCAGCTTATCTCCACTCATGAACACTGAAGCTTTCTTT.

The V and J genes are TRBV10-3 and TRBJ1-1; possibly TRBD1 for D (6 bases). The germline V gene has CDR1 ENHRY and CDR2 SYGVKD. The CDR3 covers 14 residues. The V and J ends lost 11 bases and 1 base respectively, with 17 bases between them. In DNA, the CDR3 is TGTGCCCTTCGGGACACACAAGGGAACACTGAAGCTTTCTTT. Translating it yields CALRDTQGNTEAFF.

The V gene is TRBV5-1, the J gene TRBJ2-1; 8 nucleotides line up with TRBD2. After removal of 0 bases from V and 7 bases from J, the junction contained 12 bases not matched to a gene. This CDR3 has 17 amino acids. The V gene's germline CDR1 is SGHRS and CDR2 YFSETQ. The DNA of the CDR3 is TGCGCCAGCAGCTTGGCGGGGGTTGCGGGAGGTGTGAATGAGCAGTTCTTC. This encodes CASSLAGVAGGVNEQFF.

This chain joins TRBV7-3 and TRBJ2-1, with 10 bases that match TRBD2. This CDR3 has 15 amino acids. Germline CDR1 is SGHTA and CDR2 is FQGTGA. The V gene end was trimmed by 5 bases and the J gene end by 3 bases; junction bases not matched to a gene: 4. The CDR3 sequence: CASSVLAGLYNEQFF. The DNA of the CDR3 is TGTGCCAGCAGCGTACTAGCGGGGCTCTACAATGAGCAGTTCTTC.

This rearrangement joins TRBV29-1 to TRBJ2-5, with TRBD1 identical over 9 bases. V lost 6 bases to trimming and J lost 5 bases; unmatched junction nucleotides: 4. Germline loops: CDR1 SQVTM, CDR2 ANQGSEA. The CDR3 is 12 residues long. DNA for the CDR3: TGCAGCGTAACAGGGGGCGAGGAGACCCAGTACTTC. Protein sequence: CSVTGGEETQYF. Full variable domain (remainder filled in from reference TRBV29-1 and TRBJ2-5): SAVISQKPSRDICQRGTSLTIQCQVDSQVTMMFWYRQQPGQSLTLIATANQGSEATYESGFVIDKFPISRPNLTFSTLTVSNMSPEDSSIYLCSVTGGEETQYFGPGTRLLVL.